The present TCR beta chain was sequenced within a study of T cell responses to AZD1222 COVID-19 vaccine. General observations from the study: Repertoire samples came only from after the peak T cell response. Of spike-specific TCRs, nearly half reportedly target regions left unmutated in variants.

Profiling relied on immunoSEQ multiplex PCR, and the TCRdb table lists in-frame clones only, not all of them. The data contain some 140,000 clones, 90% to 95% of them singletons. The V and J ends lost 5 bases and 5 bases respectively, with 12 bases between them. CDR3 length equals 13 residues. Germline CDR1 is SEHNR and CDR2 is FQNEAQ (reference sequence). For this clone: Its cognate antigen is unknown.

Sequenced material: peripheral blood, taken 28 days after the second AZD1222 dose. The TCR was taken from an adult who received the AZD1222 COVID-19 vaccine. The chain has TRBV7-9 and TRBJ1-2; D is uncertain. The DNA of the CDR3 is TGTGCCAGCAGCCTGGGGAACTCGTATGGCTACACCTTC. Protein sequence: CASSLGNSYGYTF.